The 9 T cell receptor beta chains given below trace back to one sample, sequenced in a study of T cell responses to AZD1222 COVID-19 vaccine. The method was immunoSEQ multiplex PCR; TCRdb's version includes in-frame clones alone and lacks a portion of them. This sample carries tens of thousands of clones, roughly 80% of them seen once, and the ten largest clones take approximately 3.5%. The specimen was peripheral blood, collected 28 days after the second AZD1222 dose. Receptor source: an adult who received the AZD1222 COVID-19 vaccine.

J is TRBJ1-4 and V is TRBV14, with D perhaps TRBD1 (6 bases). Trimming removed 4 bases at V and 8 bases at J, with 8 bases between. The CDR3 totals 12 residues. The germline gives CDR1 SGHDN, CDR2 FVKESK. This CDR3 is CASSPGAEKLFF. The CDR3 coding sequence is TGTGCCAGCAGCCCGGGGGCGGAAAAACTGTTTTTT.

The CDR3 reads CASSLNGGYEAFF. Written as DNA, the CDR3 is TGTGCCAGCAGCTTAAACGGGGGATACGAAGCTTTCTTT. The rearrangement joins TRBV7-2 to TRBJ1-1; possibly TRBD1 for D (5 bases). This CDR3 is built from 13 residues. The germline V and J ends were trimmed by 2 bases and 8 bases, with 12 bases remaining between them. In germline, CDR1 is SGHTA, CDR2 FQGNSA.

This rearrangement joins TRBV11-2 to TRBJ2-7; D is perhaps TRBD2 (5 bases). CDR3 length: 15 amino acids. Germline V lookup: CDR1 SGHAT, CDR2 FQNNGV. The ends were cut back, 8 bases at V and 0 bases at J, with 17 bases in the middle. The CDR3 here is CASGLQIGSSYEQYF. Here the CDR3 DNA reads TGTGCCAGCGGACTCCAAATAGGGAGCTCCTACGAGCAGTACTTC. The whole variable domain, filled in from reference TRBV11-2 and TRBJ2-7, reads EAGVAQSPRYKIIEKRQSVAFWCNPISGHATLYWYQQILGQGPKLLIQFQNNGVVDDSQLPKDRFSAERLKGVDSTLKIQPAKLEDSAVYLCASGLQIGSSYEQYFGPGTRLTVT.

This chain joins TRBV6-5 and TRBJ2-7; tentatively, D is TRBD1 or TRBD2 (5 bases each). Germline loops: CDR1 MNHEY, CDR2 SVGAGI. V was trimmed by 2 bases and J by 6 bases, leaving 11 bases between them. CDR3 length: 13 residues. CDR3 residues: CASSYVGDGEQYF. CDR3 coding DNA: TGTGCCAGCAGTTACGTGGGGGACGGCGAGCAGTACTTC.

The chain carries TRBV10-3 and TRBJ1-2; D gene ambiguous. The length of the CDR3 is 17 residues. Between the trimmed V and J ends, which lost 0 bases and 2 bases, there was a span of 16 bases. The germline gives CDR1 ENHRY, CDR2 SYGVKD. The CDR3 DNA reads TGTGCCATCAGTGAGTCGATATTTCCGAGAAGCAACTATGGCTACACCTTC. Protein: CAISESIFPRSNYGYTF.

The V call is TRBV6-5, the J call TRBJ2-7; 9 bases line up with TRBD2. This CDR3 is 15 amino acids long. CDR1 is MNHEY, CDR2 SVGAGI, per germline. J gave up 2 bases and V 0 bases, and 2 bases lay outside the gene matches. The CDR3 region has the DNA TGTGCCAGCAGTTACTCCAGCGGGGGGCCCTACGAGCAGTACTTC. Translated, it gives CASSYSSGGPYEQYF.

V and J are TRBV30 and TRBJ1-6; possibly TRBD1 for D (5 bases). The CDR3 extends over 14 amino acids. Germline values: CDR1 GTSNPN, CDR2 SVGIG (reference sequence). Trimming pared 2 bases from V and 7 bases from J, leaving 12 bases between. In nucleotides, the CDR3 is TGTGCCTGGAGTTTCGACAGTCGGAATTCACCCCTCCACTTT. It specifies CAWSFDSRNSPLHF.

This clone appeared a few times. This chain joins TRBV6-1 and TRBJ1-2, with D possibly being TRBD1 (5 bases). The ends were cut back, 1 base at V and 4 bases at J, with 10 bases in the middle. CDR1 is MNHNS and CDR2 is SASEGT in the germline V gene. The CDR3 length is 14 residues. CDR3 in amino acids: CASSEGGRGYGYTF. The DNA of the CDR3 is TGTGCCAGCAGTGAAGGGGGGAGGGGCTATGGCTACACCTTC.

The chain uses TRBV20-1 and TRBJ2-5; D uncertain. The CDR3 is made up of 11 amino acids. CDR1 and CDR2 from the germline V gene are DFQATT and SNEGSKA (reference sequence). V shed 5 bases and J shed 2 bases, with 6 bases lying between them. The CDR3 reads CSAPRQETQYF. CDR3 nucleotide sequence: TGCAGTGCTCCCCGGCAAGAGACCCAGTACTTC.